This paragraph covers one TCR beta chain sequence. It may be a read error: a sequence one base away is much more abundant. This specimen belongs to a study of T cells in Graves' hyperthyroidism and ophthalmopathy. Diagnosis relied on clinical symptoms, serum thyroxine and TRAb, thyroid ultrasound and orbital computed tomography. The CDR3 is made up of 15 amino acids. Germline loops: CDR1 SGHTA, CDR2 FQGNSA. Researchers took RNA transcripts and amplified the TCR beta CDR3 regions from them. Carried out on the TCR CDR3, a first-round RT-PCR used the HTBI primer set. TCRdb called the multiplex PCR reads again in MiXCR, with one record for every CDR3 protein. The data contain about 350,000 distinct CDR3 sequences, about 15% of them singletons.

The clonotype originates from a woman in her twenties or thirties with Graves' hyperthyroidism. V gene TRBV7-2 combines with J gene TRBJ2-5, with D unclear. Sample: blood. CDR3 region: CASSFISLGQETRYF. CDR3 nucleotide sequence: TGTGCCAGCAGCTTCATTAGTTTGGGCCAAGAGACCCGGTACTTC.